These 20 T cell receptor beta chains came from one sample sequenced in a study of blood T cell repertoires in COVID-19. TCRdb keeps only in-frame clones here, not all; method: immunoSEQ multiplex PCR. Of tens of thousands of clones listed, approximately 92% are singletons. Sequencing was performed on peripheral blood. These receptors were taken from a man between 50 and 59 years old with active COVID-19.

CDR3 DNA: TGTGCCAGCAGCCAAGAGAGGCGGGGGGAAGCTTTCTTT. Amino acids: CASSQERRGEAFF. The V and J genes are TRBV3-1 (or the pseudogene TRBV3-2) and TRBJ1-1; the D gene is possibly TRBD1 (5 bases). This CDR3 is built from 13 residues. V lost 0 bases and J 8 bases, leaving 10 bases between the germline ends. Germline CDR1 LGHDT, CDR2 YNNKEL (reference sequence).

This rearrangement joins TRBV28 to TRBJ2-7; 9 nucleotides align to TRBD1. The CDR3 sequence is 13 residues long. The trim removed 5 bases at V and 11 bases at J, leaving 10 bases unmatched. From germline, CDR1 is MDHEN and CDR2 SYDVKM. The CDR3: CASSPGQGRSEYF. Here the CDR3 DNA reads TGTGCCAGCAGTCCGGGACAGGGACGTTCGGAGTACTTC.

The chain has TRBV18 and TRBJ1-5; 9 bases match TRBD1. The CDR3 consists of 14 residues. The J segment lost 6 bases and the V segment lost 6 bases, leaving 6 bases of the junction unmatched. CDR1 and CDR2 (germline): KGHSH, LQKENI. The CDR3 coding sequence is TGTGCCAGCTCTACCACAGGGGGCCCTCAGCCCCAGCATTTT. This codes for CASSTTGGPQPQHF.

In the case of this clone: This same CDR3 is encoded by further DNA sequences in the sample. The V call is TRBV19, the J call TRBJ2-2, with 7 bases identical to TRBD2. The CDR3 covers 16 residues. Per germline, CDR1 LNHDA and CDR2 SQIVND (reference sequence). The V segment lost 5 bases and the J segment 4 bases; nucleotides outside the gene matches: 10. CDR3 region: CASSQSGGISTGELFF. The CDR3 region has the DNA TGTGCCAGTAGTCAGTCGGGGGGTATTAGCACCGGGGAGCTGTTTTTT.

The J gene is TRBJ2-7, the V gene TRBV29-1, with unresolved D. The CDR3 is 11 amino acids. Per germline, CDR1 SQVTM and CDR2 ANQGSEA. Trimming removed 7 bases at V and 3 bases at J, with 10 bases between. CDR3 sequence: CSAGAGYEQYF. The CDR3 DNA follows: TGCAGCGCCGGAGCCGGCTACGAGCAGTACTTC.

The chain combines TRBV19 with TRBJ2-5, with no clear D. The CDR3 runs 14 residues. With 3 bases removed from V and 7 bases from J, the gap between germline ends came to 15 bases. Germline V CDR1 and CDR2: LNHDA, SQIVND (reference sequence). The CDR3 sequence: CASSIRSELVTQYF. The DNA for the CDR3 is TGTGCCAGTAGTATTCGCTCCGAGCTCGTGACCCAGTACTTC.

The chain joins TRBV9 to TRBJ1-2; TRBD1 matches at 9 bases. Germline V gene lookup returns CDR1 SGDLS and CDR2 YYNGEE. J gave up 6 bases and V 2 bases, and 8 bases lay outside the gene matches. This CDR3 is built from 15 residues. The CDR3: CASSVLGTGNNGYTF. CDR3 coding DNA: TGTGCCAGCAGCGTTTTGGGGACAGGGAACAATGGCTACACCTTC.

The chain is built from TRBV15 and TRBJ2-1; TRBD2 matches at 11 bases. Germline CDR1 reads LNHNV; CDR2 reads YYDKDF (reference sequence). CDR3 length: 16 amino acids. The ends lost 0 bases at V and 7 bases at J; junction bases unmatched: 5. The CDR3 is CATSRDIRTSGNEQFF. The CDR3 DNA sequence: TGTGCCACCAGCAGAGATATCAGGACTAGCGGGAATGAGCAGTTCTTC.

The chain employs TRBV9 and TRBJ1-4; D is possibly TRBD1 (6 bases). With 3 bases removed from V and 3 bases from J, the gap between germline ends came to 12 bases. This CDR3 contains 15 residues. The germline gives CDR1 SGDLS, CDR2 YYNGEE. CDR3 loop: CASSGGRGSNEKLFF. DNA of the CDR3: TGTGCCAGCAGCGGGGGCAGGGGTTCTAATGAAAAACTGTTTTTT. Full variable domain (outside the CDR3, taken from reference TRBV9 and TRBJ1-4): DSGVTQTPKHLITATGQRVTLRCSPRSGDLSVYWYQQSLDQGLQFLIQYYNGEERAKGNILERFSAQQFPDLHSELNLSSLELGDSALYFCASSGGRGSNEKLFFGSGTQLSVL.

The V and J genes are TRBV2 and TRBJ1-1, with 8 bases lining up with TRBD1. The CDR3 consists of 13 residues. V dropped 6 bases and J dropped 8; count of bases not matched to a gene: 8. In germline, CDR1 is SNHLY, CDR2 FYNNEI. CDR3 amino acids: CASSGGRDREAFF. The DNA of the CDR3 is TGTGCCAGCAGCGGCGGCAGGGACAGGGAAGCTTTCTTT.

The rearrangement joins TRBV5-1 to TRBJ2-5, with D perhaps TRBD2 (7 bases). The CDR3 runs to 14 residues. Trimming left V 4 bases short and J 7 bases short, with 17 bases between. Germline CDR1 and CDR2: SGHRS and YFSETQ. DNA of the CDR3: TGCGCCAGCAGCGGGGGCGGGGGCGACGGGACCCAGTACTTC. It encodes CASSGGGGDGTQYF.

The chain uses TRBV14 and TRBJ2-7, with D possibly being TRBD2 (5 bases). Trimming took 0 bases from V and 5 from J, leaving 11 bases between them. This CDR3 spans 14 amino acids. Germline CDR1 SGHDN, CDR2 FVKESK. In DNA form, the CDR3 reads TGTGCCAGCAGCCAAGATTTGCTAGCTCACGAGCAGTACTTC. Its translation: CASSQDLLAHEQYF.

The chain is built from TRBV28 and TRBJ2-5, with 9 bases matching TRBD2. The trim removed 7 bases at V and 5 bases at J, leaving 8 bases unmatched. The germline V gene has CDR1 MDHEN and CDR2 SYDVKM. The CDR3 runs 14 residues. The CDR3: CASTSGGRGETQYF. For the CDR3, the DNA is TGTGCCAGCACTTCGGGCGGGAGGGGTGAGACCCAGTACTTC.

The genes are TRBV7-9 and TRBJ2-7; 7 nucleotides line up with TRBD1. Germline V gene lookup returns CDR1 SEHNR and CDR2 FQNEAQ (reference sequence). This CDR3 is built from 12 residues. V lost 11 bases to trimming and J lost 6 bases; unmatched junction nucleotides: 10. The chain's CDR3 is CAFRYRGGEQYF. The CDR3 DNA is TGTGCCTTCCGGTACAGGGGCGGCGAGCAGTACTTC.

The gene calls are TRBV4-3 and TRBJ2-3; 8 nucleotides line up with TRBD1. V lost 3 bases, J lost 5 bases, and 10 bases stayed unmatched. This CDR3 spans 16 amino acids. Germline CDR1 is LGHNA and CDR2 is YSLEER. The CDR3 DNA reads as TGCGCCAGCAGCCAGTCACAGGGGGGCGTCAGAGATACGCAGTATTTT. This codes for CASSQSQGGVRDTQYF.

V usage is TRBV6-5 and J usage is TRBJ2-3, with TRBD1 as a possible D gene (5 bases). Trimming removed 2 bases at V and 7 bases at J, with 7 bases between. CDR1 MNHEY and CDR2 SVGAGI come from the germline V gene. The length of the CDR3 is 12 residues. CDR3 coding DNA: TGTGCCAGCAGTTACCAGGGTAATACGCAGTATTTT. It specifies CASSYQGNTQYF.

The V call is TRBV7-3, the J call TRBJ2-2, with 8 positions matching TRBD1. The germline V gene has CDR1 SGHTA and CDR2 FQGTGA. This CDR3 comprises 15 residues. V lost 1 base, J lost 7 bases, and 5 bases stayed unmatched. The CDR3, as DNA: TGTGCCAGCAGCTTAAGCAGGGGGCCGGGCGGGGAGCTGTTTTTT. Translation: CASSLSRGPGGELFF.

The gene calls are TRBV10-1 and TRBJ2-2, with D unclear. Trimming shortened V by 6 bases and J by 5 bases, and 10 bases separated the two germline ends. Looked up from germline, CDR1 is WNHNN and CDR2 is SYGVQD (reference sequence). The CDR3 length is 13 residues. The CDR3 bases are TGCGCCAGCAGCATACGAGAGACCGGGGAGCTGTTTTTT. Encoded protein: CASSIRETGELFF.

The chain joins TRBV5-1 to TRBJ2-7, with D uncertain. V lost 5 bases, J lost 3 bases, and 6 bases lay in between. The CDR3 loop spans 11 amino acids. CDR1 SGHRS and CDR2 YFSETQ come from the germline V gene. Here the CDR3 reads CASSGSYEQYF. CDR3 nucleotides: TGCGCCAGCAGTGGCAGCTACGAGCAGTACTTC.

V usage is TRBV20-1 and J usage is TRBJ1-5, with D perhaps TRBD1 (5 bases). CDR1 DFQATT and CDR2 SNEGSKA come from the germline V gene (reference sequence). With 3 bases removed from V and 7 bases from J, the gap between germline ends came to 10 bases. The CDR3 totals 12 residues. The CDR3, as DNA: TGCAGTGCTAGTGGGGGAGCCCAGCCCCAGCATTTT. Its translation: CSASGGAQPQHF.